The 21 T cell receptor beta chains below come from one sample, sequenced in a study of cytomegalovirus exposure and HLA in healthy donors. With 60 Vbeta and 13 Jbeta primers, the PCR was carried out. Assay used: immunoSEQ multiplex PCR; TCRdb lists only in-frame clones, some missing. The sample includes approximately 190,000 clones, 80% to 85% of them seen just once. The sample taken for sequencing was PBMCs. Source of these receptors: a woman aged 18-35 years in good health and CMV-seronegative.

V and J are TRBV27 and TRBJ1-2; TRBD1 might be the D (5 bases). With 5 bases removed from V and 8 bases from J, the gap between germline ends came to 24 bases. Germline V lookup: CDR1 MNHEY, CDR2 SMNVEV (reference sequence). This CDR3 comprises 16 residues. CDR3 sequence: CASSPREGAGPPGYTF. The CDR3 DNA is TGTGCCAGCAGTCCACGGGAGGGAGCGGGGCCCCCAGGCTACACCTTC.

This clone has a single count. The rearrangement joins TRBV7-3 to TRBJ2-1; 14 bases agree with TRBD2. The CDR3 is made up of 15 amino acids. J gave up 8 bases and V 3 bases, and 3 bases lay outside the gene matches. Germline lookup yields CDR1 SGHTA and CDR2 FQGTGA. CDR3 sequence: CASSLGLAGVYEQFF. CDR3 DNA: TGTGCCAGCAGCTTGGGACTAGCGGGAGTTTATGAGCAGTTCTTC.

The chain uses TRBV18 and TRBJ2-3; 8 bases agree with TRBD2. Per the germline V gene, CDR1 is KGHSH and CDR2 is LQKENI. CDR3 size: 15 residues. V dropped 5 bases and J dropped 3; count of bases not matched to a gene: 7. CDR3 sequence: CASSSRLATTDTQYF. CDR3 DNA: TGTGCCAGCTCATCGCGACTAGCGACGACAGATACGCAGTATTTT.

This sequence joins TRBV16 and TRBJ1-2; 8 bases align to TRBD1. Germline-derived CDR1 and CDR2 are KGHSY and FQNENV. This CDR3 region has 14 residues. Germline trimming cut 1 base from V and 6 bases from J; bases unmatched to any gene: 4. CDR3 in amino acids: CASSQFNRGDGYTF. In nucleotides, the CDR3 is TGTGCCAGCAGCCAATTTAACAGGGGGGATGGCTACACCTTC.

The chain has TRBV5-4 and TRBJ2-3; TRBD1 matches 9 bases. The V segment lost 3 bases and the J segment 3 bases; nucleotides outside the gene matches: 8. CDR1 SGHNT and CDR2 YYREEE come from the germline V gene (reference sequence). This CDR3 is built from 16 residues. The CDR3 DNA reads as TGTGCCAGCAGCTCGTCCGGGACAGGGCGGACAGATACGCAGTATTTT. Its protein product is CASSSSGTGRTDTQYF. The full variable domain, its missing parts supplied by reference TRBV5-4 and TRBJ2-3, is ETGVTQSPTHLIKTRGQQVTLRCSSQSGHNTVSWYQQALGQGPQFIFQYYREEENGRGNFPPRFSGLQFPNYSSELNVNALELDDSALYLCASSSSGTGRTDTQYFGPGTRLTVL.

This clone has only a few counts. V gene TRBV7-8 combines with J gene TRBJ1-6; tentative D call: TRBD1 (5 bases). The V end lost 1 base, the J end lost 7 bases, and 11 bases lay between the germline ends. Per the germline V gene, CDR1 is SGHVS and CDR2 is FQNEAQ. The CDR3 consists of 15 residues. The CDR3 region is CASSLGQGGNSPLHF. In DNA, the CDR3 is TGTGCCAGCAGCTTAGGGCAGGGAGGCAATTCACCCCTCCACTTT.

This clone turned up a few times. The CDR3 DNA reads TGTGCCAGCAGCCCACGACAGAGTTTGAACACTGAAGCTTTCTTT. Translating gives CASSPRQSLNTEAFF. This chain connects TRBV7-9 to TRBJ1-1; TRBD1 might be the D (5 bases). The V and J ends lost 5 bases and 0 bases respectively, with 13 bases between them. CDR3 length: 15 residues. The germline gives CDR1 SEHNR, CDR2 FQNEAQ (reference sequence).

The rearrangement links TRBV28 to TRBJ2-1; 9 nucleotides match TRBD2. With V trimmed by 2 bases and J by 3 bases, 5 bases remained unmatched. The CDR3 is made up of 16 amino acids. Germline CDR1 is MDHEN and CDR2 is SYDVKM. This chain's CDR3 is CASSLRGTSNYNEQFF. The DNA for the CDR3 is TGTGCCAGCAGTTTAAGAGGGACTAGCAACTACAATGAGCAGTTCTTC.

This chain uses TRBV11-2 with TRBJ2-2; weak D call: TRBD2 (6 bases). The CDR3 totals 16 residues. Deletions cut 3 bases from V and 3 bases from J, with 14 bases between. Germline assignment: CDR1 SGHAT and CDR2 FQNNGV. The DNA of the CDR3 is TGTGCCAGCAGCTTCGGACTAATAATAGACACCGGGGAGCTGTTTTTT. It translates to CASSFGLIIDTGELFF.

This sequence joins TRBV5-5 and TRBJ2-7; TRBD1 might be the D (5 bases). The CDR3 contains 14 residues. Deletions cut 0 bases from V and 2 bases from J, with 9 bases between. From germline, CDR1 is SGHKS and CDR2 YYEKEE (reference sequence). The CDR3 nucleotides read TGTGCCAGCAGCTTGGAGGGGCACCCCTACGAGCAGTACTTC. Translated: CASSLEGHPYEQYF.

This clone was seen a handful of times. The V and J genes are TRBV2 and TRBJ1-4; 7 positions agree with TRBD1. CDR3 length: 14 residues. V gave up 10 bases and J gave up 7 bases; unmatched junction bases: 12. Germline CDR1 SNHLY, CDR2 FYNNEI. The CDR3: CAILIPGGSEKLFF. The CDR3 bases are TGTGCCATCTTAATACCAGGGGGGAGTGAAAAACTGTTTTTT.

This rearrangement joins TRBV5-4 to TRBJ1-6; D is unresolved. The germline V gene has CDR1 SGHNT and CDR2 YYREEE (reference sequence). The length of the CDR3 is 14 residues. V lost 0 bases and J 6 bases, leaving 7 bases between the germline ends. The CDR3 sequence: CASSLATVNSPLHF. The CDR3 DNA reads as TGTGCCAGCAGCTTGGCCACAGTTAATTCACCCCTCCACTTT.

This clone was picked up a small number of times. The chain recombines TRBV4-1 with TRBJ2-1; 11 nucleotides align to TRBD2. Germline CDR1 MGHRA, CDR2 YSYEKL. After removal of 0 bases from V and 8 bases from J, the junction contained 3 bases not matched to a gene. There are 15 residues in the CDR3. In nucleotides, the CDR3 is TGCGCCAGCAGCCAAGAACTAGCGGGAGCCGATGAGCAGTTCTTC. Its translation: CASSQELAGADEQFF.

The chain combines TRBV19 with TRBJ2-5, with TRBD2 matching over 14 bases. The CDR3 runs to 15 residues. CDR1 and CDR2 from the germline V gene are LNHDA and SQIVND (reference sequence). V gave up 3 bases and J gave up 5 bases; unmatched junction bases: 2. CDR3 region: CASSMGLAGVETQYF. The CDR3 bases are TGTGCCAGTAGTATGGGACTAGCGGGAGTTGAGACCCAGTACTTC.

V and J are TRBV28 and TRBJ2-7; D is ambiguous. Germline values: CDR1 MDHEN, CDR2 SYDVKM. The ends were cut back, 9 bases at V and 6 bases at J, with 15 bases in the middle. This CDR3 spans 12 amino acids. In nucleotides, the CDR3 is TGTGCCAGTTCGTGGGCTTATAGCGAGCAGTACTTC. Protein sequence: CASSWAYSEQYF.

In DNA form, the CDR3 reads TGCGCCAGCAGCCCAGGAGGTGCTAATGAAAAACTGTTTTTT. Protein sequence: CASSPGGANEKLFF. The chain uses TRBV5-1 and TRBJ1-4, with D unresolved. The V end was cut by 4 bases, the J end by 3 bases, with 10 bases between. There are 14 residues in the CDR3. The germline V gene has CDR1 SGHRS and CDR2 YFSETQ.

The chain employs TRBV30 and TRBJ2-5; possible D gene TRBD1, 6 bases. The CDR3 runs 13 residues. Germline V gene data show CDR1 as GTSNPN and CDR2 as SVGIG (reference sequence). V shed 1 base and J shed 7 bases, with 13 bases lying between them. The CDR3 is CAWSENREGTQYF. CDR3 bases: TGTGCCTGGAGTGAAAACAGGGAAGGGACCCAGTACTTC. Full variable domain (remainder filled in from reference TRBV30 and TRBJ2-5): SQTIHQWPATLVQPVGSPLSLECTVEGTSNPNLYWYRQAAGRGLQLLFYSVGIGQISSEVPQNLSASRPQDRQFILSSKKLLLSDSGFYLCAWSENREGTQYFGPGTRLLVL.

V is TRBV28 and J is TRBJ2-1; 7 nucleotides line up with TRBD2. Per germline, CDR1 MDHEN and CDR2 SYDVKM. The V and J ends lost 4 bases and 4 bases, in that order; junction bases with no gene match: 7. This CDR3 comprises 15 residues. The CDR3 region is CASSSSGGAYNEQFF. In DNA, the CDR3 is TGTGCCAGCAGTTCTAGCGGAGGGGCGTACAATGAGCAGTTCTTC.

The chain uses TRBV6-1 and TRBJ1-2, with D possibly matching TRBD1 (6 bases). Trimming left V 3 bases short and J 4 bases short, with 15 bases between. Per germline, CDR1 MNHNS and CDR2 SASEGT. CDR3 length equals 15 residues. The CDR3 DNA follows: TGTGCCAGCAGTGAGGTACAGGGAATAAGCTATGGCTACACCTTC. As protein: CASSEVQGISYGYTF.

The chain uses TRBV6-5 and TRBJ2-2, with 8 nucleotides matching TRBD1. Germline V gene data show CDR1 as MNHEY and CDR2 as SVGAGI. The V gene end was trimmed by 6 bases and the J gene end by 4 bases; junction bases not matched to a gene: 7. The CDR3 totals 15 residues. CDR3 DNA sequence: TGTGCCAGCAGACCCGACAGGGGAGCCACCGGGGAGCTGTTTTTT. It is translated as CASRPDRGATGELFF.

The chain employs TRBV14 and TRBJ1-1, with D hard to call. This CDR3 is built from 12 residues. Germline-derived CDR1 and CDR2 are SGHDN and FVKESK. V was trimmed by 0 bases and J by 8 bases, leaving 7 bases between them. The CDR3 reads CASSQDWQEAFF. The CDR3 DNA follows: TGTGCCAGCAGCCAAGATTGGCAGGAAGCTTTCTTT.